The following is a TCR beta chain sequence with its context. The data were taken from a study of tumor-infiltrating lymphocytes in localized non-small cell lung cancer. Profiled with immunoSEQ multiplex PCR; TCRdb holds only in-frame clones, not every one. The repertoire holds over 5,000 clones, with around 74% as singletons. Trimming removed 2 bases from V and 9 bases from J, with 20 bases in between. Germline assignment: CDR1 MNHNS and CDR2 SASEGT. The CDR3 is made up of 16 amino acids. The receptor comes from a human donor with non-small cell lung cancer. This sequence joins TRBV6-1 and TRBJ2-1; tentatively, D is TRBD2 (7 bases). The sequencing input was lung tumor tissue. CDR3 nucleotide sequence: TGTGCCAGCAGTGAATCTCCCTTGGCGGGGGCCGTTGAGCAGTTCTTC. Translated: CASSESPLAGAVEQFF.